Following are 13 T cell receptor beta chains from one sample sequenced in a study of T cells in Graves' hyperthyroidism and ophthalmopathy. Amplification of TCR beta CDR3 regions used RNA as the template. First-round RT-PCR targeting the TCR CDR3 was performed with the HTBI primer set. TCRdb re-derived calls from the multiplex PCR reads in MiXCR, one entry per CDR3 protein. The sample has more than 550,000 distinct CDR3 sequences, about 19% seen once; the top ten hold 15% to 20%. Material for sequencing was blood. The receptors come from a woman in her fifties or sixties with Graves' hyperthyroidism that later progressed to Graves' ophthalmopathy.

The chain carries TRBV9 and TRBJ2-7; no firm D call. The length of the CDR3 is 15 residues. The germline V gene encodes CDR1 SGDLS and CDR2 YYNGEE. The V gene lost 0 bases and the J gene lost 6 bases, with 16 bases spanning the gap. CDR3 loop: CASSVGRQASSEQYF. CDR3 nucleotides: TGTGCCAGCAGCGTAGGAAGGCAAGCATCTTCCGAGCAGTACTTC.

Notes on this clonotype: It is likely a read error, because the conserved phenylalanine at the end of the CDR3 is missing. This sequence joins TRBV7-8 and TRBJ2-2; D is unresolved. Trimming shortened V by 2 bases and J by 5 bases, and 12 bases separated the two germline ends. The CDR3 is 15 residues long. CDR1 and CDR2 from the germline V gene are SGHVS and FQNEAQ. CDR3 sequence: CASSLHGQRTGELFC. CDR3 nucleotides: TGTGCCAGCAGCTTACATGGGCAGCGAACCGGGGAGCTGTTTTGT.

The rearrangement joins TRBV10-3 to TRBJ2-2; D is ambiguous. The CDR3 totals 13 residues. Germline lookup yields CDR1 ENHRY and CDR2 SYGVKD. V gave up 10 bases and J gave up 0 bases, with 9 bases separating them. DNA for the CDR3: TGTGCCACTGGACGGACGAACACCGGGGAGCTGTTTTTT. Translation gives CATGRTNTGELFF.

In its sample, this clonotype was seen many times. J is TRBJ2-7 and V is TRBV7-6; 11 bases match TRBD2. In germline, CDR1 is SGHVS, CDR2 FNYEAQ. This CDR3 spans 16 amino acids. The V gene end was trimmed by 5 bases and the J gene end by 2 bases; junction bases not matched to a gene: 8. CDR3 sequence (DNA): TGTGCCAGCAGCCCAGAGACACTAGCGGGGGCCTACGAGCAGTACTTC. Translation gives CASSPETLAGAYEQYF.

This clonotype has just a few counts. This chain links TRBV7-6 with TRBJ1-6; D call uncertain. CDR1 and CDR2 from the germline V gene are SGHVS and FNYEAQ. This CDR3 contains 15 residues. The V gene lost 5 bases and the J gene lost 5 bases, with 13 bases spanning the gap. Written as DNA, the CDR3 is TGTGCCAGCAGCCGAGAAGGGCACAATAATTCACCCCTCCACTTT. Its protein product is CASSREGHNNSPLHF.

This clonotype was seen at least ten times. The gene calls are TRBV7-9 and TRBJ1-6; D is unclear. CDR1 SEHNR and CDR2 FQNEAQ come from the germline V gene (reference sequence). The CDR3 runs to 15 residues. V lost 0 bases to trimming and J lost 9 bases, with 12 bases between them. CDR3 nucleotide sequence: TGTGCCAGCAGCTTAGCGGGAGGTGAGGCTTCACCCCTCCACTTT. This translates into CASSLAGGEASPLHF.

This clonotype was picked up a small number of times. V and J are TRBV6-1 and TRBJ2-2; 8 bases are shared with TRBD1. Germline trimming cut 8 bases from V and 1 base from J; bases unmatched to any gene: 12. Germline CDR1 MNHNS, CDR2 SASEGT. This CDR3 is 17 amino acids long. This chain's CDR3 is CASSGQGSWVNTGELFF. CDR3 DNA: TGTGCCAGCTCTGGACAGGGAAGTTGGGTGAACACCGGGGAGCTGTTTTTT.

This clonotype was seen a few times. V gene TRBV6-2 or TRBV6-3 combines with J gene TRBJ2-5; possibly TRBD2 for D (6 bases). V lost 0 bases and J 1 base, leaving 9 bases between the germline ends. The CDR3 length is 15 residues. Germline V gives CDR1 MNHEY, CDR2 SVGEGT. The CDR3 DNA follows: TGTGCCAGCAGTTACTCGATGGGGGGCCAAGAGACCCAGTACTTC. Translating it yields CASSYSMGGQETQYF.

This chain links TRBV10-3 with TRBJ2-1; a possible D gene is TRBD1 (5 bases). Per the germline V gene, CDR1 is ENHRY and CDR2 is SYGVKD. The ends were cut back, 0 bases at V and 8 bases at J, with 17 bases in the middle. The CDR3 length is 16 residues. CDR3 DNA: TGTGCCATCAGTGAGTCTCAGGGCATTGCTCTCGATGAGCAGTTCTTC. It yields the protein CAISESQGIALDEQFF.

The V gene is TRBV7-9, the J gene TRBJ1-1, with 9 bases identical to TRBD1. CDR1 is SEHNR and CDR2 is FQNEAQ in the germline V gene (reference sequence). The CDR3 contains 14 residues. The V gene end was trimmed by 5 bases and the J gene end by 6 bases; junction bases not matched to a gene: 7. The CDR3 loop is CASSKRDRDPEAFF. The CDR3 DNA sequence: TGTGCCAGCAGCAAACGGGACAGGGACCCTGAAGCTTTCTTT.

The V gene is TRBV9, the J gene TRBJ2-1; the match to TRBD2 covers 9 bases. The CDR3 consists of 16 residues. Germline assignment: CDR1 SGDLS and CDR2 YYNGEE. J gave up 6 bases and V 0 bases, and 7 bases lay outside the gene matches. In DNA form, the CDR3 reads TGTGCCAGCAGCGTAGGTTATGGCGGGGGGGCCAATGAGCAGTTCTTC. Its translation is CASSVGYGGGANEQFF.

On this clonotype: The CDR3 does not close with the conserved phenylalanine or tryptophan, likely indicating a read error. The gene calls are TRBV6-2 or TRBV6-3 and TRBJ2-7, with a weak D call TRBD1 (6 bases). In germline, CDR1 is MNHEY, CDR2 SVGEGT. Trimming took off 0 bases at V and 0 bases at J, with 21 bases between the two ends. The CDR3 contains 19 residues. CDR3: CASSYSTQRNRVSSYEQYL. The CDR3 coding sequence is TGTGCCAGCAGTTACTCGACCCAAAGGAACAGGGTGAGCTCCTACGAGCAGTACCTC.

As for this clonotype: This clone may be a read error of a much larger clone one base away. The CDR3 here is CASSVSGVQETQYF. The CDR3 coding sequence is TGTGCCAGCAGCGTAAGTGGGGTCCAAGAGACCCAGTACTTC. The chain employs TRBV9 and TRBJ2-5; D not certain. Looked up from germline, CDR1 is SGDLS and CDR2 is YYNGEE. The CDR3 consists of 14 residues. V was shortened by 1 base and J by 1 base, with 8 bases between the two germline ends.